The clone carrying this T cell receptor beta chain was observed many times. Its target is not known. The sample originates from a study of neurological immune-mediated disorders. Libraries from sorted cells each used around 1 million CD4+ or CD8+ T cells. The cDNA was synthesized by 5'RACE incorporating 10-nucleotide random UMIs. The authors obtained over 170 million TCR-beta sequences from 15-18 subjects per sequencing run. TCRdb fed the 5' RACE reads into MiXCR, producing one record per CDR3 protein. Here the sample spans 30,000 to 35,000 distinct CDR3 sequences, around a quarter being singletons. Study-wide points: HTLV-1-associated myelopathy led in TCR clonal expansion, while multiple sclerosis ranked lowest, below healthy controls.

This CDR3 contains 11 residues. V gave up 7 bases and J gave up 7 bases; unmatched junction bases: 6. The germline CDR1 and CDR2 sequences are SQVTM and ANQGSEA. The genes are TRBV29-1 and TRBJ1-2, with 7 bases matching TRBD1. The receptor's source is a man aged 45-65 years with HTLV-1-associated myelopathy (HAM/TSP). Material for sequencing was CD4+ T cells from blood. The CDR3: CSARDSSGYTF. CDR3 coding DNA: TGCAGCGCTAGGGACAGCAGTGGCTACACCTTC.